A single sample gave rise to the 3 T cell receptor beta chains below, sequenced in a study of cytomegalovirus exposure and HLA in healthy donors. The PCR made use of 60 Vbeta and 13 Jbeta primers. Repertoires were generated with immunoSEQ multiplex PCR, while TCRdb's copy carries only in-frame clones and drops some. The repertoire holds approximately 180,000 clones, with about four fifths as singletons. Sequenced: PBMCs. Receptors originate from a man younger than 30 in good health and CMV-seronegative.

The chain carries TRBV2 and TRBJ2-7; 8 nucleotides align to TRBD1. CDR1 is SNHLY and CDR2 is FYNNEI in the germline V gene. The V and J ends lost 6 bases and 4 bases, in that order; junction bases with no gene match: 5. The CDR3 covers 13 residues. CDR3 nucleotide sequence: TGTGCCAGCAGCGCAGGGGGCTGGTACGAGCAGTACTTC. It yields the protein CASSAGGWYEQYF.

The chain uses TRBV5-6 and TRBJ2-1, with D unresolved. CDR1 and CDR2 from the germline V gene are SGHDT and YYEEEE. With 0 bases removed from V and 5 bases from J, the gap between germline ends came to 6 bases. This CDR3 contains 13 residues. The CDR3 loop reads CASSLGYDNEQFF. The CDR3 nucleotides read TGTGCCAGCAGCTTGGGCTACGACAATGAGCAGTTCTTC. The full variable domain, with the rest looked up from reference TRBV5-6 and TRBJ2-1, is DAGVTQSPTHLIKTRGQQVTLRCSPKSGHDTVSWYQQALGQGPQFIFQYYEEEERQRGNFPDRFSGHQFPNYSSELNVNALLLGDSALYLCASSLGYDNEQFFGPGTRLTVL.

The rearrangement links TRBV9 to TRBJ2-3; 10 nucleotides line up with TRBD2. The J segment lost 4 bases and the V segment lost 0 bases, leaving 5 bases of the junction unmatched. Germline CDR1 and CDR2: SGDLS and YYNGEE. The CDR3 runs 16 residues. The CDR3 coding sequence is TGTGCCAGCAGCGTAGGGCATAGCGGGAGGTCAGATACGCAGTATTTT. Protein sequence: CASSVGHSGRSDTQYF.